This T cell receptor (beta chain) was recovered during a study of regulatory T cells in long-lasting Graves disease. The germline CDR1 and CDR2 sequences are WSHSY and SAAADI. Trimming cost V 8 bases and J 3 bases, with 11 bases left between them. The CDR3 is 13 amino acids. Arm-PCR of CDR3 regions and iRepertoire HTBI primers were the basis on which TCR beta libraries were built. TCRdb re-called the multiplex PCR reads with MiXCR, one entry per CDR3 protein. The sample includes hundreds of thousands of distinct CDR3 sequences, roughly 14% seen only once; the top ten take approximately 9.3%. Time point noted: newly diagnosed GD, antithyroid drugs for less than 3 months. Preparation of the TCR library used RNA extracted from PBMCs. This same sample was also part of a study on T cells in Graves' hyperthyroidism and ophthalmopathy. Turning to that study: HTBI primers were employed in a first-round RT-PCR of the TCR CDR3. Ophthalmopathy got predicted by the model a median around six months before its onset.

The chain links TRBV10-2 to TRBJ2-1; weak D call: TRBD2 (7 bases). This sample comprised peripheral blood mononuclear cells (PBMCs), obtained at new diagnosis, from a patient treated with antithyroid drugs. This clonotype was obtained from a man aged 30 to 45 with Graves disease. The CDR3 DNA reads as TGCGCCAGCGGGAGGGGGTACTACAATGAGCAGTTCTTC. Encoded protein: CASGRGYYNEQFF.